One and the same sample provided the 12 T cell receptor beta chains below, sequenced in a study of long-term antiretroviral therapy in people with HIV. At the survey level, the v3.0 immunoSEQ assay was run. This table comes from immunoSEQ multiplex PCR, and its TCRdb copy is limited to in-frame clones, with some not included. This table has some 25,000 clones, around nine tenths appearing once. The starting material was unsorted PBMCs, obtained more than 4.4 years after starting antiretroviral therapy. Receptors were obtained from a man younger than 40 with HIV.

The chain is built from TRBV14 and TRBJ2-1, with TRBD1 matching over 7 bases. The CDR3 runs 16 residues. Germline V CDR1 and CDR2: SGHDN, FVKESK. Germline trimming cut 4 bases from V and 2 bases from J; bases unmatched to any gene: 8. This CDR3 reads CASSLLSDRAYNEQFF. CDR3 sequence (DNA): TGTGCCAGCAGCCTTCTCTCAGACAGGGCCTACAATGAGCAGTTCTTC. Based on the CDR3 plus reference TRBV14 and TRBJ2-1, the full variable domain is EAGVTQFPSHSVIEKGQTVTLRCDPISGHDNLYWYRRVMGKEIKFLLHFVKESKQDESGMPNNRFLAERTGGTYSTLKVQPAELEDSGVYFCASSLLSDRAYNEQFFGPGTRLTVL.

The chain links TRBV5-1 to TRBJ1-2; D is perhaps TRBD1 (6 bases). The CDR3 extends over 13 amino acids. Trimming shortened V by 4 bases and J by 6 bases, and 13 bases separated the two germline ends. Per the germline V gene, CDR1 is SGHRS and CDR2 is YFSETQ. The CDR3 spells CASSVTGLDGYTF. Written as DNA, the CDR3 is TGCGCCAGCAGCGTAACAGGGTTAGATGGCTACACCTTC.

The CDR3, as DNA: TGTGCCAGCAGTTTAAATGCGGGAGATTCACCCCTCCACTTT. Its translation is CASSLNAGDSPLHF. The chain combines TRBV27 with TRBJ1-6; D is undetermined. The CDR3 sequence is 14 residues long. Trimming took off 2 bases at V and 8 bases at J, with 10 bases between the two ends. The V gene's germline CDR1 is MNHEY and CDR2 SMNVEV (reference sequence).

V usage is TRBV4-3 and J usage is TRBJ2-1, with TRBD2 matching over 15 bases. Trimming cost V 4 bases and J 5 bases; bases outside gene matches: 12. Germline V gives CDR1 LGHNA, CDR2 YSLEER. This CDR3 is 19 amino acids long. CDR3 sequence (DNA): TGCGCCAGCAGCCTCGTCCCGGGACTAGCGGGGGGCCCCAACAATGAGCAGTTCTTC. Translated, it gives CASSLVPGLAGGPNNEQFF.

This chain uses TRBV6-5 with TRBJ2-7; 7 bases are shared with TRBD2. The CDR3 has 13 residues. Germline V gene lookup returns CDR1 MNHEY and CDR2 SVGAGI. V was clipped by 4 bases and J by 4 bases; unmatched bases: 4. The CDR3 region is CASSSVAGYEQYF. The CDR3 nucleotides read TGTGCCAGCAGTTCGGTAGCGGGTTACGAGCAGTACTTC.

In its sample, this clone is medium-sized. The chain uses TRBV7-9 and TRBJ1-1; D not certain. With 4 bases removed from V and 1 base from J, the gap between germline ends came to 7 bases. The CDR3 is made up of 13 amino acids. Per the germline V gene, CDR1 is SEHNR and CDR2 is FQNEAQ (reference sequence). The CDR3 DNA reads TGTGCCAGCAGCTCGGCGAGGAACACTGAAGCTTTCTTT. This sequence encodes CASSSARNTEAFF.

The chain employs TRBV5-6 and TRBJ2-7, with a tentative D call TRBD2 (6 bases). V was pared by 0 bases and J by 2 bases, with 9 bases between. The CDR3 runs to 14 residues. In germline, CDR1 is SGHDT, CDR2 YYEEEE. The CDR3 DNA is TGTGCCAGCAGCTTGGGAGCGGGTGCCTACGAGCAGTACTTC. Amino acids: CASSLGAGAYEQYF.

Details on this clone: One junction end does not reproduce the germline sequence, and a read error may be involved. The rearrangement joins TRBV7-7 to TRBJ2-2, with 11 bases aligning to TRBD2. The CDR3 has 16 amino acids. From germline, CDR1 is SSHAT and CDR2 FNYEAQ (reference sequence). CDR3 sequence: CASSVLAGDTTGELFF. In DNA form, the CDR3 reads TGTGCTAGCAGCGTACTAGCGGGGGACACAACCGGGGAGCTGTTTTTT. Complete variable domain (other parts from reference TRBV7-7 and TRBJ2-2): GAGVSQSPRYKVTKRGQDVTLRCDPISSHATLYWYQQALGQGPEFLTYFNYEAQPDKSGLPSDRFSAERPEGSISTLTIQRTEQRDSAMYRCASSVLAGDTTGELFFGEGSRLTVL.

The V and J genes are TRBV5-4 and TRBJ2-7, with no clear D. Germline CDR1 SGHNT, CDR2 YYREEE (reference sequence). The V gene lost 0 bases and the J gene lost 1 base, with 8 bases spanning the gap. CDR3 length equals 14 residues. CDR3 loop: CASSLASESYEQYF. CDR3 in DNA: TGTGCCAGCAGCTTGGCGAGCGAGTCCTACGAGCAGTACTTC.

The chain links TRBV2 to TRBJ2-2; D may be TRBD2 (6 bases). CDR1 is SNHLY, CDR2 FYNNEI, per germline. This CDR3 is 14 amino acids long. V was clipped by 7 bases and J by 4 bases, with 13 bases between them. The DNA for the CDR3 is TGTGCCAGCACACGGGACTTTGTCACCGGGGAGCTGTTTTTT. Its translation is CASTRDFVTGELFF.

This clone has just a few counts. The chain is built from TRBV6-1 and TRBJ2-7; possible D gene TRBD1, 6 bases. V was pared by 7 bases and J by 2 bases, with 18 bases between. CDR1 and CDR2 from the germline V gene are MNHNS and SASEGT. The CDR3 totals 15 residues. The CDR3 protein is CASTGARDTTYEQYF. CDR3 nucleotides: TGTGCCAGCACCGGAGCCCGGGACACAACCTACGAGCAGTACTTC.

V and J are TRBV5-5 and TRBJ2-1; maybe TRBD2 (5 bases). The length of the CDR3 is 11 residues. V lost 0 bases, J lost 10 bases, and 5 bases lay in between. The V gene's germline CDR1 is SGHKS and CDR2 YYEKEE (reference sequence). The CDR3 protein is CASSLGGEQFF. DNA of the CDR3: TGTGCCAGCAGCTTGGGCGGGGAGCAGTTCTTC.